The sequence of this T cell receptor beta chain was determined in a study of blood T cell repertoires in COVID-19. Study context: Some COVID-19 samples were acute and others convalescent; all came from the United States, Italy and Spain.

Study processing details: Nucleated cell counts were estimated from reference gene primer amplification. Sequencing used immunoSEQ multiplex PCR; TCRdb keeps in-frame clones, though not all of them. That table is the source of V, J and clone size, and D and trimming were worked out from the DNA. The data contain some 120,000 clones, 80% to 90% of them singletons. This CDR3 has 13 amino acids. Germline values: CDR1 SNHLY, CDR2 FYNNEI. V was clipped by 6 bases and J by 3 bases, with 10 bases between them. Material for sequencing was peripheral blood. The TCR sequence derives from a woman between 45 and 65 years old with active or convalescent COVID-19. The V call is TRBV2, the J call TRBJ2-3, with D perhaps matching TRBD2 (6 bases). The CDR3 is CASSAGLTDTQYF. The CDR3 coding sequence is TGTGCCAGCAGCGCAGGACTAACAGATACGCAGTATTTT.